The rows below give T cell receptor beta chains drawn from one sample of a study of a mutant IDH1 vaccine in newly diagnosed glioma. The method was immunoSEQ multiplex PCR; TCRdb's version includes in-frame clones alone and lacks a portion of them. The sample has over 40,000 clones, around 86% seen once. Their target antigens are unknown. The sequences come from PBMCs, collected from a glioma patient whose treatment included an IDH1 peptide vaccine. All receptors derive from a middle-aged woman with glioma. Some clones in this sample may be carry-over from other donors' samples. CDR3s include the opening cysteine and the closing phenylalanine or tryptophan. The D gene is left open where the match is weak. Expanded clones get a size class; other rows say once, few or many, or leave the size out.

CDR3 DNA: TGTGCCAATACAGGGGGTGGCTACACCTTC
CDR3 protein: CANTGGGYTF
clone size: NA
D gene: TRBD1
J gene: TRBJ1-2
V gene: TRBV28
CDR3 length: 10

CDR3 DNA: TGTGCCAGCAGCGTAGGCCGGGGTGTCACTGAAGCTTTCTTT
CDR3 protein: CASSVGRGVTEAFF
clone size: NA
D gene: NA
J gene: TRBJ1-1
V gene: TRBV9
CDR3 length: 14

CDR3 DNA: TGTGCCAGCAGCCCACAGACGTGGAGGGCGGGACCCGGGGAGCTGTTTTTT
CDR3 protein: CASSPQTWRAGPGELFF
clone size: once
D gene: NA
J gene: TRBJ2-2
V gene: TRBV6-4
CDR3 length: 17

CDR3 DNA: TGTGCCATCAGTTCCGACGGATCTAACACCGGGGAGCTGTTTTTT
CDR3 protein: CAISSDGSNTGELFF
clone size: NA
D gene: NA
J gene: TRBJ2-2
V gene: TRBV10-3
CDR3 length: 15

CDR3 DNA: TGTGCCAGCAGCGCTGGAAACACAGGGGGAGCTAACTATGGCTACACCTTC
CDR3 protein: CASSAGNTGGANYGYTF
clone size: NA
D gene: TRBD1
J gene: TRBJ1-2
V gene: TRBV9
CDR3 length: 17

CDR3 DNA: TGCAGCGTTGATAGGAACACTGAAGCTTTCTTT
CDR3 protein: CSVDRNTEAFF
clone size: few
D gene: NA
J gene: TRBJ1-1
V gene: TRBV29-1
CDR3 length: 11

CDR3 DNA: TGTGCCAGCAGCTTAGTATTAGAGACGGAGACCCAGTACTTC
CDR3 protein: CASSLVLETETQYF
clone size: NA
D gene: NA
J gene: TRBJ2-5
V gene: TRBV11-1
CDR3 length: 14

CDR3 DNA: TGCGCCAGCAGCCAAGAGGGTACAGAATTCAATCAGCCCCAGCATTTT
CDR3 protein: CASSQEGTEFNQPQHF
clone size: NA
D gene: NA
J gene: TRBJ1-5
V gene: TRBV4-3
CDR3 length: 16

CDR3 DNA: TGCGCCAGCAGTACCGGACGGGAGAACACTGAAGCTTTCTTT
CDR3 protein: CASSTGRENTEAFF
clone size: NA
D gene: NA
J gene: TRBJ1-1
V gene: TRBV5-1
CDR3 length: 14

CDR3 DNA: TGTGCCAGCAGTGAAGAGGGTCCCCTTAATGAAAAACTGTTTTTT
CDR3 protein: CASSEEGPLNEKLFF
clone size: once
D gene: NA
J gene: TRBJ1-4
V gene: TRBV25-1
CDR3 length: 15

CDR3 DNA: TGTGCCAGCAGCTTAGAAGGCGGAGGGCTCAATCAGCCCCAGCATTTT
CDR3 protein: CASSLEGGGLNQPQHF
clone size: NA
D gene: NA
J gene: TRBJ1-5
V gene: TRBV7-2
CDR3 length: 16

CDR3 DNA: TGTGCCAGTCGACCCACGGGGGACGACACTGAAGCTTTCTTT
CDR3 protein: CASRPTGDDTEAFF
clone size: NA
D gene: NA
J gene: TRBJ1-1
V gene: TRBV7-9
CDR3 length: 14

CDR3 DNA: TGTGCCAGCAGCTCATGGCAGGATGAAAAACTGTTTTTT
CDR3 protein: CASSSWQDEKLFF
clone size: NA
D gene: NA
J gene: TRBJ1-4
V gene: TRBV7-2
CDR3 length: 13

CDR3 DNA: TGTGCCAGTGGGGTACAAGAGACCCAGTACTTC
CDR3 protein: CASGVQETQYF
clone size: NA
D gene: NA
J gene: TRBJ2-5
V gene: TRBV2
CDR3 length: 11

CDR3 DNA: TGCGCCAGCATGAATGGCGACAGGGAAGGCTACACCTTC
CDR3 protein: CASMNGDREGYTF
clone size: NA
D gene: TRBD1
J gene: TRBJ1-2
V gene: TRBV10-2
CDR3 length: 13

CDR3 DNA: TGTGCCAGCAGACAGAGCGGTCAGGTCACAGATACGCAGTATTTT
CDR3 protein: CASRQSGQVTDTQYF
clone size: NA
D gene: NA
J gene: TRBJ2-3
V gene: TRBV5-4
CDR3 length: 15

CDR3 DNA: TGCGCCAGCAGCTCCGACACCTACACTGAAGCTTTCTTT
CDR3 protein: CASSSDTYTEAFF
clone size: NA
D gene: NA
J gene: TRBJ1-1
V gene: TRBV4-3
CDR3 length: 13

CDR3 DNA: TGTGCCAGCAGCTCGGGACTGATCTATGGCTACACCTTC
CDR3 protein: CASSSGLIYGYTF
clone size: few
D gene: NA
J gene: TRBJ1-2
V gene: TRBV7-9
CDR3 length: 13

CDR3 DNA: TGTGCCAGCAGTGAAGGGCCAGGGGGCGCAGCGGCTGAAGCTTTCTTT
CDR3 protein: CASSEGPGGAAAEAFF
clone size: NA
D gene: TRBD1
J gene: TRBJ1-1
V gene: TRBV25-1
CDR3 length: 16

CDR3 DNA: TGCAGCGTTGAGGGGGTCAAGAGCACCGGGGAGCTGTTTTTT
CDR3 protein: CSVEGVKSTGELFF
clone size: NA
D gene: NA
J gene: TRBJ2-2
V gene: TRBV29-1
CDR3 length: 14